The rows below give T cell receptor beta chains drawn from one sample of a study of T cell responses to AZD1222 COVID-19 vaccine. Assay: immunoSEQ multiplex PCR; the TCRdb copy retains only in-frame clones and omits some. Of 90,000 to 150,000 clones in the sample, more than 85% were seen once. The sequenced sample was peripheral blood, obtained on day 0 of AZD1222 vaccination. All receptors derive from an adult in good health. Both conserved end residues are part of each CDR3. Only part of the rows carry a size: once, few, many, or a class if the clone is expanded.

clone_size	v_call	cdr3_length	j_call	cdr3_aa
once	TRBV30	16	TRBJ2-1	CAWKVQGGQTYNEQFF
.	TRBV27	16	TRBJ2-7	CASSLLTSGGTYEQYF
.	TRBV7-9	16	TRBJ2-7	CASSPLTGGASYEQYF
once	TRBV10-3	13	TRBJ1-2	CAISGQGGNGYTF
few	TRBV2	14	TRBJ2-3	CASSDGGGADTQYF
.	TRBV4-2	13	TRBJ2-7	CASSQMRGGEQYF
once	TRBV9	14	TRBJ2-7	CASSTRLAPSEQYF
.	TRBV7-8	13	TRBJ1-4	CASSLVGAEKLFF
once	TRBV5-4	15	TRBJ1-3	CASSLAPVSGNTIYF
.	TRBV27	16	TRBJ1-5	CASSSTRQGGNQPQHF
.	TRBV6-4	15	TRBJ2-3	CASSEGVVSTDTQYF
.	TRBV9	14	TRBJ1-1	CASSVAGSRTEAFF
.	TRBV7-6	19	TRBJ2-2	CASSLVRLAGGPSPGELFF
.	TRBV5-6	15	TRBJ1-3	CASSPAGGLGNTIYF
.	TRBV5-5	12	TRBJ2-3	CASSPREDTQYF
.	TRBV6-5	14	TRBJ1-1	CASSYGPPNTEAFF
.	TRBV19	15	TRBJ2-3	CASSNPRGRADTQYF
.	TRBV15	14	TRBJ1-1	CATSRATGFTEAFF
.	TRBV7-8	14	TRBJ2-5	CASSLERYQETQYF
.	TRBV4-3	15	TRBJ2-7	CASSQGAGGSTEQYF
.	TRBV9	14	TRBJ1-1	CASSVHTSEAEAFF
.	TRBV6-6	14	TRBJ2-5	CASSQDRGLETQYF
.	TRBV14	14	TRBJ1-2	CASSQDMGGEGYTF
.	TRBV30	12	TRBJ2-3	CAWSLSTDTQYF
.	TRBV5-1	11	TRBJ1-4	CASSRGPELFF
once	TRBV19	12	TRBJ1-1	CASSIGNTEAFF
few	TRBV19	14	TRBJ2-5	CASKGRSGGETQYF
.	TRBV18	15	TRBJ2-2	CASSPSGTGTGELFF
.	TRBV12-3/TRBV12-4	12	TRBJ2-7	CASTTKGLGQYF
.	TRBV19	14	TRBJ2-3	CASSMGGVSDTQYF
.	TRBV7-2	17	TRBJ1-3	CASSLASRGAPGNTIYF
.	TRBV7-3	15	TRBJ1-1	CASSPIGRLNTEAFF
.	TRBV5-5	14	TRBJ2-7	CASSLVGRSYEQYF
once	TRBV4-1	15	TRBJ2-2	CASSLLAGVTGELFF
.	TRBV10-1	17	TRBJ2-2	CASKARRTGGNTGELFF
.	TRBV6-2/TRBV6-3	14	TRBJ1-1	CASSYQDRKAEAFF
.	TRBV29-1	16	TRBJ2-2	CSVERPREGDTGELFF
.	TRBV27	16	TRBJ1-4	CASRPGTGAFNEKLFF
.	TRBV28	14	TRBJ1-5	CASRRDNSNQPQHF
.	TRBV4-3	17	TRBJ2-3	CASSQTPAGVSTDTQYF
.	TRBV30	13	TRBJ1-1	CAWSKDRNTEAFF
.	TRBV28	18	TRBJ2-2	CASSSLFDRGGNTGELFF
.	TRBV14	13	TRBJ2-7	CASSQGAAYEQYF
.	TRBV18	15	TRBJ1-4	CASSPRGQAGEKLFF